Listed below are T cell receptor beta chains from one sample, sequenced in a study of blood T cell repertoires in COVID-19. The table came from immunoSEQ multiplex PCR; TCRdb's copy has only in-frame clones and leaves some out. The sample lists some 250,000 clones, around 86% seen once, with over 2.5% in the top ten. Sequencing was performed on peripheral blood. The origin of the receptors is a woman between 55 and 75 years old with active or convalescent COVID-19. Both conserved end residues are part of each CDR3. The D gene is left open where the match is weak. Only part of the rows carry a size: once, few, many, or a class if the clone is expanded.

NA,NA,TRBV5-1,TRBJ1-4,TGCGCCAGCAGCGCCGGGACAACTAATGAAAAACTGTTTTTT,CASSAGTTNEKLFF
NA,TRBD2,TRBV4-3,TRBJ2-5,TGCGCCAGCAGCCCCGGACTAGCGGGGGCGGACTTATTCGAAGACCAAGAGACCCAGTACTTC,CASSPGLAGADLFEDQETQYF
NA,NA,TRBV3-1/TRBV3-2,TRBJ1-3,TGTGCCAGCAGCCTCCCCCCCGGGGTTGGAAACACCATATATTTT,CASSLPPGVGNTIYF
NA,TRBD1,TRBV27,TRBJ1-1,TGTGCCAGCAGTTTATCACGACAGGGAAGCACTGAAGCTTTCTTT,CASSLSRQGSTEAFF
NA,TRBD1,TRBV27,TRBJ1-2,TGTGCCAGCACCGCCCGCAGGGACAGTAACTATGGCTACACCTTC,CASTARRDSNYGYTF
few,NA,TRBV29-1,TRBJ1-2,TGCAGCGTTGAAAACAGCCGTAACTATGGCTACACCTTC,CSVENSRNYGYTF
NA,TRBD1,TRBV9,TRBJ2-3,TGTGCCAGCAGCCCAGGGTTTGGACAGGGCTCCGATACGCAGTATTTT,CASSPGFGQGSDTQYF
NA,NA,TRBV30,TRBJ1-3,TGTGCCTGGAGTGTTCGGGGGACTGGAAACACCATATATTTT,CAWSVRGTGNTIYF
NA,TRBD2,TRBV10-3,TRBJ2-7,TGTGCCATCTCCGGGGGGGAGGGGTACGAGCAGTACTTC,CAISGGEGYEQYF
NA,TRBD2,TRBV7-3,TRBJ2-5,TGTGCCAGCAGCGCAGTACGGGGGACTAGATGGGGAGAGACCCAGTACTTC,CASSAVRGTRWGETQYF
NA,NA,TRBV14,TRBJ2-7,TGTGCCAGCAAATGGGGGGACCACTACGAGCAGTACTTC,CASKWGDHYEQYF
few,NA,TRBV5-6,TRBJ2-6,TGTGCCAGCAGCTTGGACAGCCCGAGCTCTGGGGCCAACGTCCTGACTTTC,CASSLDSPSSGANVLTF
once,TRBD1,TRBV30,TRBJ2-3,TGTGCCTGCGAGGGACGGACAGGGACAGATACGCAGTATTTT,CACEGRTGTDTQYF
NA,NA,TRBV3-1/TRBV3-2,TRBJ1-1,TGTGCCAGCAGCCACTTAGCAGGGAAGGGGGACACTGAAGCTTTCTTT,CASSHLAGKGDTEAFF
NA,TRBD2,TRBV3-1/TRBV3-2,TRBJ2-7,TGTGCCAGCAGCCAAGATTTCGGCGGGGGCTACGAGCAGTACTTC,CASSQDFGGGYEQYF
NA,NA,TRBV5-4,TRBJ1-1,TGTGCCAGCAGCTCTCAGGGGTACACTGAAGCTTTCTTT,CASSSQGYTEAFF
NA,NA,TRBV2,TRBJ2-7,TGTGCCAGCAGGGCAGCTATTACTAGCTCCTACGAGCAGTACTTC,CASRAAITSSYEQYF
NA,TRBD1,TRBV4-2,TRBJ1-6,TGTGCCAGCAGCCAAGGCGTACAGGGGATGAAGAATTCACCCCTCCACTTT,CASSQGVQGMKNSPLHF
NA,NA,TRBV7-2,TRBJ1-5,TGTGCCAGCAGCTTAGCAGGGGATGGTCAGCCCCAGCATTTT,CASSLAGDGQPQHF
NA,TRBD1,TRBV10-2,TRBJ2-7,TGCGCCAGCTCCGGACAGGGGCGGAACGAGCAGTACTTC,CASSGQGRNEQYF
NA,TRBD1,TRBV3-1/TRBV3-2,TRBJ2-7,TGTGCCAGCAGCCAAGAACCGCCCAGGGGGCCCACCCACGAGCAGTACTTC,CASSQEPPRGPTHEQYF
NA,TRBD2,TRBV5-6,TRBJ2-3,TGTGCCAGCAGCTTGGAACTAGCGGGGGCCGGATACACAGATACGCAGTATTTT,CASSLELAGAGYTDTQYF
NA,NA,TRBV18,TRBJ1-6,TGTGCCAGCTCACCCTTGGACAATAAGGATAATTCACCCCTCCACTTT,CASSPLDNKDNSPLHF
many,NA,TRBV14,TRBJ2-1,TGTGCCAGCAGCCAACAGGTGCTTTACAATGAGCAGTTCTTC,CASSQQVLYNEQFF
NA,TRBD2,TRBV5-1,TRBJ2-7,TGCGCCAGCAGCTTTGGAACACTGCGGGGGGACGAGCAGTACTTC,CASSFGTLRGDEQYF
NA,TRBD2,TRBV10-3,TRBJ2-5,TGTGCCATCAGTGAGTCTTTAGCGGGGGGCAGCCAAGAGACCCAGTACTTC,CAISESLAGGSQETQYF
few,NA,TRBV2,TRBJ1-2,TGTGCCGGGAGAGGTGGGGAGCGGAACTATGGCTACACCTTC,CAGRGGERNYGYTF
NA,NA,TRBV14,TRBJ1-1,TGTGCCAGCAGCCAAGTTCCCCTAAGAGTAGCTTTCTTT,CASSQVPLRVAFF
NA,NA,TRBV11-2,TRBJ1-1,TGTGCCAGCAGCTTACAGGGACTATTGAACACTGAAGCTTTCTTT,CASSLQGLLNTEAFF
NA,TRBD1,TRBV3-1/TRBV3-2,TRBJ1-2,TGTGCCAGCAGCCAAGCATGGACAGGGCCATTCTGTGGCTACACCTTC,CASSQAWTGPFCGYTF
NA,NA,TRBV7-2,TRBJ2-7,TGTGCCAGCCGCTTTAGGGGGGGGGCCTACGAGCAGTACTTC,CASRFRGGAYEQYF
once,NA,TRBV2,TRBJ1-5,TGTGCCAGCAATAGGCTGGGGCGGAGCAATCAGCCCCAGCATTTT,CASNRLGRSNQPQHF
NA,NA,TRBV2,TRBJ2-3,TGTGCCAGCACCATACGGAGGGGTTCTGGCGCAGATACGCAGTATTTT,CASTIRRGSGADTQYF
NA,TRBD2,TRBV6-1,TRBJ2-2,TGTGCCAGCAGTGACCTACTAGCGGGGGTCATGGAGCTGTTTTTT,CASSDLLAGVMELFF
NA,NA,TRBV5-4,TRBJ1-1,TGTGCCAGCAGCCGAATAAGTACCGGCACTGAAGCTTTCTTT,CASSRISTGTEAFF
NA,NA,TRBV11-2,TRBJ2-3,TGTGCCAGCAACTTCGGCACAGATACGCAGTATTTT,CASNFGTDTQYF
NA,NA,TRBV12-3/TRBV12-4,TRBJ2-2,TGTGCCAGCAGTTTCGGGGGGCACGGGGAGCTGTTTTTT,CASSFGGHGELFF
NA,NA,TRBV27,TRBJ2-5,TGTGCCAGCAGTTTCGTAGGGGGCCAAGAGACCCAGTACTTC,CASSFVGGQETQYF
NA,TRBD1,TRBV2,TRBJ2-7,TGTGCCAGCACCCGGGACAGGATCTACGAGCAGTACTTC,CASTRDRIYEQYF
NA,NA,TRBV5-1,TRBJ2-5,TGCGCCAGCAGGGCAGACACCCAAGAGACCCAGTACTTC,CASRADTQETQYF
NA,NA,TRBV21-1,TRBJ2-2,TGTGCCAGCACCCTGGAAAGCGGGGCAGGGACCCACATGAACACCGGGGAGCTGTTTTTT,CASTLESGAGTHMNTGELFF
NA,TRBD2,TRBV9,TRBJ2-7,TGTGCCAGCAGCGTAGGGTCTAGCGGGCGATACGAGCAGTACTTC,CASSVGSSGRYEQYF
NA,TRBD1,TRBV5-1,TRBJ1-3,TGCGCCAGCAGCTTGGCTTTACAGGGGGGAAACACCATATATTTT,CASSLALQGGNTIYF
NA,TRBD2,TRBV11-3,TRBJ2-2,TGTGCCAGCAGCTTCAGCGGGGGTCTGGCCGGGGAGCTGTTTTTT,CASSFSGGLAGELFF
NA,TRBD1,TRBV10-3,TRBJ1-1,TGTGCCATCAGTGAGTCAGTTTTTCGGGGACAGTACACTGAAGCTTTCTTT,CAISESVFRGQYTEAFF
NA,NA,TRBV9,TRBJ2-3,TGTGCCAGCAGCACATGGACAGCAGCAGATACGCAGTATTTT,CASSTWTAADTQYF
NA,TRBD1,TRBV30,TRBJ1-2,TGTGCCGTAGACAGGGACAACTATGGCTACACCTTC,CAVDRDNYGYTF
NA,NA,TRBV19,TRBJ1-1,TGTGCCAGTGCCCAACCGGGACAACCAACTATGAACACTGAAGCTTTCTTT,CASAQPGQPTMNTEAFF
NA,TRBD2,TRBV5-1,TRBJ2-5,TGCGCCAGCAGCGCTAGCGGGGGGGCCGGAAAGACCCAGTACTTC,CASSASGGAGKTQYF
NA,NA,TRBV19,TRBJ1-3,TGTGCCAGTAGTATAGATGGCGGCTCTGGAAACACCATATATTTT,CASSIDGGSGNTIYF
NA,NA,TRBV5-1,TRBJ2-1,TGCGCCAGCAGCTTGGATGCGGGTGAGCAGTTCTTC,CASSLDAGEQFF
NA,TRBD1,TRBV7-2,TRBJ1-1,TGTGCCAGCAGCAACCGGGACAGGGCTGAAGCTTTCTTT,CASSNRDRAEAFF
NA,TRBD1,TRBV7-9,TRBJ2-2,TGTGCCAGCAGTCGACAGGGGGCAGGGGCCGGGGAGCTGTTTTTT,CASSRQGAGAGELFF
NA,TRBD1,TRBV7-9,TRBJ1-1,TGTGCCAGCAGCCGACAGACAGGGGCCAAATCGACTGAAGCTTTCTTT,CASSRQTGAKSTEAFF
NA,TRBD1,TRBV7-2,TRBJ1-5,TGTGCCAGCAGCTTAGGACAGGGTCGCAATCAGCCCCAGCATTTT,CASSLGQGRNQPQHF
NA,NA,TRBV5-1,TRBJ2-2,TGCGCCAGCAGCATACAGGGAGTCAACACCGGGGAGCTGTTTTTT,CASSIQGVNTGELFF
NA,NA,TRBV27,TRBJ2-2,TGTGCCAGCAAGTCAGATACGAACACCGGGGAGCTGTTTTTT,CASKSDTNTGELFF
NA,NA,TRBV6-5,TRBJ1-1,TGTGCCAGCAGTCCCGGGAGGTCCACTGAAGCTTTCTTT,CASSPGRSTEAFF
once,NA,TRBV7-9,TRBJ2-7,TGTGCCAGCAGCTGGGACACTACCTACGAGCAGTACTTC,CASSWDTTYEQYF